The rows below give T cell receptor beta chains drawn from one sample of a study of T cells in Graves' hyperthyroidism and ophthalmopathy. TCRdb processed the multiplex PCR reads anew with MiXCR; each CDR3 protein has one entry. The sample has about 380,000 distinct CDR3 sequences, about 13% seen once. Material for sequencing was blood. The source of these receptors is a man aged 25 to 40 with Graves' hyperthyroidism that later progressed to Graves' ophthalmopathy. CDR3s include the opening cysteine and the closing phenylalanine or tryptophan. A D gene is named only where the DNA matches it firmly. Some rows have no size entry. The others give once, few or many, or a class for an expanded clone.

many | TRBJ1-1 | TRBV3-1 | TRBD1 | CASSHGQVMNTEAFF | TGTGCCAGCAGCCATGGACAGGTTATGAACACTGAAGCTTTCTTT
many | TRBJ2-5 | TRBV18 | TRBD1 | CASSPTAGGETQYF | TGTGCCAGCTCACCTACTGCAGGGGGAGAGACCCAGTACTTC
- | TRBJ2-3 | TRBV28 | - | CASSLSSQDTQYF | TGTGCCAGCAGTTTATCGAGCCAAGATACGCAGTATTTT
many | TRBJ1-3 | TRBV28 | - | CASSYSSGNTIYF | TGTGCCAGCAGTTATAGCTCTGGAAACACCATATATTTT
few | TRBJ2-5 | TRBV7-2 | TRBD2 | CASSPGGGTSGGAPGETQYF | TGTGCCAGCAGCCCGGGGGGGGGGACTAGCGGGGGGGCCCCCGGAGAGACCCAGTACTTC
many | TRBJ1-1 | TRBV6-1 | TRBD1 | CASSNRGRSTEAFF | TGTGCCAGCAGTAACAGGGGAAGGAGCACTGAAGCTTTCTTT
many | TRBJ1-1 | TRBV28 | - | CASSLPSGAEAFF | TGTGCCAGCAGTTTACCGTCAGGCGCTGAAGCTTTCTTT
many | TRBJ1-2 | TRBV10-3 | - | CAISGGAATYGYTF | TGTGCCATCAGTGGGGGGGCCGCGACCTATGGCTACACCTTC
many | TRBJ1-6 | TRBV6-1 | TRBD1 | CASSERQGVNSPLHF | TGTGCCAGCAGTGAACGGCAGGGGGTTAATTCACCCCTCCACTTT
many | TRBJ1-1 | TRBV25-1 | - | CASRGRGGANTEAFF | TGTGCCAGCAGGGGGAGGGGAGGCGCGAACACTGAAGCTTTCTTT
- | TRBJ1-6 | TRBV5-1 | - | CASRPAGISPLHF | TGCGCCAGCAGGCCTGCAGGGATTTCACCCCTCCACTTT